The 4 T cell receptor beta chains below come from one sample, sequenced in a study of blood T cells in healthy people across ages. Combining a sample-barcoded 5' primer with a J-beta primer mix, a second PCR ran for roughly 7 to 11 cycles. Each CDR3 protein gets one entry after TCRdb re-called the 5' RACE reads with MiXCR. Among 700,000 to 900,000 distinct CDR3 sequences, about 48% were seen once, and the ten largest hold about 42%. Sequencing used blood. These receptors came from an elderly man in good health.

Written as DNA, the CDR3 is TGCAGTGGTCGGACGGGGGGAGTTCCCGAGCAGTACTTC. Translating it yields CSGRTGGVPEQYF. The chain has TRBV20-1 and TRBJ2-7, with TRBD2 matching over 7 bases. The CDR3 length is 13 residues. The V segment lost 7 bases and the J segment 6 bases; nucleotides outside the gene matches: 12. In germline, CDR1 is DFQATT, CDR2 SNEGSKA (reference sequence).

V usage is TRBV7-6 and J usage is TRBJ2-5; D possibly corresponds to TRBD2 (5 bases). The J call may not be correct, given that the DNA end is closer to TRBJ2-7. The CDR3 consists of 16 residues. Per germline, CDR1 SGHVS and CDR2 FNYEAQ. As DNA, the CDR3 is TGTGCCAGCAGCTCCCCCCCAAGCGGTATCTTATACGAGCAGTACTTC. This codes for CASSSPPSGILYEQYF.

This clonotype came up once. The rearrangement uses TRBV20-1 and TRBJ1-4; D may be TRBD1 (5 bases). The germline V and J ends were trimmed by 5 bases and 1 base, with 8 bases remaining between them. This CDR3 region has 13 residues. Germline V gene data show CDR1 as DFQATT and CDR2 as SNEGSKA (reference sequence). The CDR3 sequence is CSAGGQTNEKLFF. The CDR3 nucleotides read TGCAGTGCTGGAGGACAAACTAATGAAAAACTGTTTTTT.

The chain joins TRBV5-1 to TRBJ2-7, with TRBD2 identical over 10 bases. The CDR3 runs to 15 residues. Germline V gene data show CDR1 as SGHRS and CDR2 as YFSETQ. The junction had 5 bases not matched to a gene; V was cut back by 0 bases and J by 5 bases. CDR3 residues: CASSLGASGSNEQYF. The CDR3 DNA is TGCGCCAGCAGCTTGGGGGCTAGCGGGAGTAACGAGCAGTACTTC. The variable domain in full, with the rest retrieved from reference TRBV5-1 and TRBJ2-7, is KAGVTQTPRYLIKTRGQQVTLSCSPISGHRSVSWYQQTPGQGLQFLFEYFSETQRNKGNFPGRFSGRQFSNSRSEMNVSTLELGDSALYLCASSLGASGSNEQYFGPGTRLTVT.